The rows below give T cell receptor beta chains drawn from one sample of a study of PD-1 blockade in mismatch repair-deficient tumors. The protocol was immunoSEQ multiplex PCR, while the TCRdb copy is restricted to in-frame clones and leaves out a portion. The repertoire includes some 120,000 clones, about nine tenths of them detected once, and roughly 10% sits in the top ten. The input for sequencing was peripheral blood, taken 72 weeks after starting pembrolizumab. The source of these receptors is an adult with mismatch repair-deficient cancer. The CDR3 runs from the conserved cysteine through the conserved F or W. A D gene is named only where the DNA matches it firmly. Clone size is shown for a subset of rows, as once, few, many or a class of expanded clone.

clone size	D gene	J gene	V gene	CDR3 protein	CDR3 DNA
NA	NA	TRBJ2-3	TRBV28	CASSFPAVGASTDTQYF	TGTGCCAGCAGTTTTCCCGCCGTGGGAGCTAGCACAGATACGCAGTATTTT
NA	NA	TRBJ1-5	TRBV15	CATSRDGEHRRPQPQHF	TGTGCCACCAGCAGAGATGGAGAGCACCGGAGACCTCAGCCCCAGCATTTT
NA	TRBD2	TRBJ2-1	TRBV4-2	CASSQERTRGYEQFF	TGTGCCAGCAGCCAAGAGCGGACTAGAGGCTATGAGCAGTTCTTC
NA	NA	TRBJ2-3	TRBV5-4	CASSRPSTDTQYF	TGTGCCAGCAGCCGCCCTAGCACAGATACGCAGTATTTT
NA	TRBD2	TRBJ2-7	TRBV29-1	CSVPSGNSYEQYF	TGCAGCGTCCCTAGCGGGAACTCCTACGAGCAGTACTTC
NA	NA	TRBJ2-5	TRBV4-1	CASSHGWGGKETQYF	TGCGCCAGCAGCCATGGTTGGGGCGGGAAAGAGACCCAGTACTTC
NA	NA	TRBJ2-1	TRBV30	CAWSLRLDNEQFF	TGTGCCTGGAGTCTGAGGCTGGACAATGAGCAGTTCTTC
NA	NA	TRBJ2-1	TRBV7-8	CASSSPLEQFF	TGTGCCAGCAGCTCGCCTTTGGAGCAGTTCTTC
NA	NA	TRBJ2-1	TRBV5-6	CASSPAGVSNEQFF	TGTGCCAGCAGCCCGGCGGGCGTTTCGAATGAGCAGTTCTTC
NA	NA	TRBJ2-3	TRBV19	CASSGVITQSADTQYF	TGTGCCAGTAGTGGGGTCATTACTCAATCGGCAGATACGCAGTATTTT
NA	TRBD1	TRBJ2-1	TRBV27	CASSHGTGSYNEQFF	TGTGCCAGCAGCCATGGGACAGGCTCCTACAATGAGCAGTTCTTC
NA	NA	TRBJ2-7	TRBV7-9	CASSLGASPSSYEQYF	TGTGCCAGCAGCTTAGGTGCCTCGCCAAGCTCCTACGAGCAGTACTTC
NA	NA	TRBJ2-2	TRBV4-3	CASSQVVRQANTGELFF	TGCGCCAGCAGCCAAGTGGTACGACAGGCTAACACCGGGGAGCTGTTTTTT
few	NA	TRBJ1-4	TRBV29-1	CSVEDRTDANEKLFF	TGCAGCGTTGAAGATCGGACTGACGCTAATGAAAAACTGTTTTTT
NA	NA	TRBJ2-2	TRBV5-1	CASSLDAVTGELFF	TGCGCCAGCAGCTTGGACGCGGTCACCGGGGAGCTGTTTTTT
NA	NA	TRBJ2-5	TRBV7-3	CASTPPGVVPPQETQYF	TGTGCCAGCACCCCCCCAGGGGTAGTGCCTCCCCAAGAGACCCAGTACTTC
NA	NA	TRBJ2-7	TRBV28	CASSFSPVHEQYF	TGTGCCAGCAGTTTTTCTCCGGTCCACGAGCAGTACTTC
NA	NA	TRBJ2-7	TRBV6-1	CATSSWGVISEQYF	TGTGCCACCTCTAGCTGGGGGGTGATTAGCGAGCAGTACTTC
NA	NA	TRBJ2-3	TRBV27	CASNLGPGASTDTQYF	TGTGCCAGCAACCTAGGGCCCGGGGCTAGCACAGATACGCAGTATTTT
NA	NA	TRBJ1-1	TRBV7-3	CASSLQGAATEAFF	TGTGCCAGCAGCCTACAGGGCGCGGCCACTGAAGCTTTCTTT
NA	NA	TRBJ2-5	TRBV6-1	CASRKGPQETQYF	TGTGCCAGCAGGAAGGGGCCCCAAGAGACCCAGTACTTC
NA	NA	TRBJ2-3	TRBV27	CASSSGTPRLDNTQYF	TGTGCCAGCAGTTCAGGGACTCCCCGACTAGATAATACGCAGTATTTT
NA	NA	TRBJ2-7	TRBV6-5	CASSPNTGEQYF	TGTGCCAGCAGTCCGAACACAGGGGAGCAGTACTTC
NA	TRBD2	TRBJ2-1	TRBV9	CASSGLGTPGAGGVGSYNEQFF	TGTGCCAGCAGCGGGCTCGGGACTCCGGGTGCGGGGGGGGTTGGGTCCTACAATGAGCAGTTCTTC
NA	NA	TRBJ2-5	TRBV6-1	CASSALDGGWETQYF	TGTGCCAGCAGTGCCCTTGACGGAGGATGGGAGACCCAGTACTTC
NA	TRBD2	TRBJ2-7	TRBV11-3	CASSSPSSYGLAGGEQYF	TGTGCCAGCAGCTCGCCCTCATCATACGGACTAGCGGGAGGCGAGCAGTACTTC
NA	TRBD2	TRBJ2-3	TRBV10-3	CAISESTLAEGYTDTQYF	TGTGCCATCAGTGAGTCGACACTAGCGGAGGGCTACACAGATACGCAGTATTTT
NA	NA	TRBJ2-7	TRBV6-6	CASSGGYEQYF	TGTGCCAGCAGTGGCGGCTACGAGCAGTACTTC
NA	TRBD2	TRBJ2-1	TRBV29-1	CSVVTSGRRSYNEQFF	TGCAGCGTTGTGACTAGCGGGAGGAGGTCCTACAATGAGCAGTTCTTC
NA	NA	TRBJ2-5	TRBV13	CASSLGGVGRETQYF	TGTGCCAGCAGCTTAGGAGGGGTCGGCAGAGAGACCCAGTACTTC
NA	TRBD2	TRBJ2-7	TRBV11-2	CASSPSGGAYEQYF	TGTGCCAGCAGCCCTAGTGGGGGGGCCTACGAGCAGTACTTC
NA	NA	TRBJ2-5	TRBV23-1	CASSQSSRMFSQYF	TGCGCCAGCAGTCAATCTTCCAGGATGTTTTCCCAGTACTTC
NA	NA	TRBJ2-3	TRBV4-1	CASSDIRVGDVTDTQYF	TGCGCCAGCAGCGATATAAGGGTAGGGGACGTCACAGATACGCAGTATTTT
NA	NA	TRBJ1-4	TRBV18	CASSPLQGGEKLFF	TGTGCCAGCTCACCACTCCAGGGTGGGGAAAAACTGTTTTTT
few	NA	TRBJ2-7	TRBV6-1	CASTSTGHEQYF	TGTGCCAGCACCTCAACCGGGCACGAGCAGTACTTC
NA	NA	TRBJ2-3	TRBV11-2	CASSSGMGVSTDTQYF	TGTGCCAGCAGCTCAGGGATGGGGGTCAGCACAGATACGCAGTATTTT
NA	NA	TRBJ1-1	TRBV7-8	CASSTQENTEAFF	TGTGCCAGCAGCACACAGGAGAACACTGAAGCTTTCTTT
NA	NA	TRBJ2-2	TRBV5-4	CASSLWTIEPSGELFF	TGTGCCAGCAGCCTCTGGACTATTGAGCCGTCCGGGGAGCTGTTTTTT
NA	TRBD1	TRBJ1-6	TRBV27	CASSPPRFRGHNSPLHF	TGTGCCAGCAGTCCTCCCCGGTTCAGGGGGCACAATTCACCCCTCCACTTT
NA	TRBD1	TRBJ1-5	TRBV18	CASSRGQGSNQPQHF	TGTGCCAGCTCAAGGGGACAGGGGAGCAATCAGCCCCAGCATTTT
NA	NA	TRBJ2-6	TRBV14	CASRVSGANVLTF	TGTGCCAGCAGGGTCTCTGGGGCCAACGTCCTGACTTTC